A single sample is the source of the 12 T cell receptor beta chains below, sequenced in a study of T cells in pancreatic ductal adenocarcinoma. Sequencing used immunoSEQ multiplex PCR; TCRdb keeps in-frame clones, though not all of them. The table includes over 7,000 clones, around nine tenths detected once. No neoadjuvant therapy was given to the selected pancreatic ductal adenocarcinoma patients before their surgery. The specimen sequenced was PBMCs. All receptors derive from a human donor with pancreatic ductal adenocarcinoma.

This clone has only one observation. V usage is TRBV29-1 and J usage is TRBJ2-3; D perhaps matches TRBD2 (6 bases). Germline V gene data show CDR1 as SQVTM and CDR2 as ANQGSEA. The CDR3 contains 12 residues. V was cut by 4 bases and J by 8 bases, with 13 bases left in between. CDR3 sequence reads: CSVGERVGTQYF. In nucleotides, the CDR3 is TGCAGCGTTGGGGAGCGGGTGGGTACGCAGTATTTT.

The chain uses TRBV7-9 and TRBJ2-3; the match to TRBD1 covers 9 bases. With 5 bases clipped from V and 0 bases from J, the junction kept 12 bases outside the gene matches. CDR1 and CDR2 from the germline V gene are SEHNR and FQNEAQ (reference sequence). CDR3 size: 18 residues. The CDR3 protein is CASSPRLRQGVSTDTQYF. CDR3 coding DNA: TGTGCCAGCAGCCCGAGGCTCAGACAGGGGGTTAGCACAGATACGCAGTATTTT. Full variable domain (remainder filled in from reference TRBV7-9 and TRBJ2-3): DTGVSQNPRHKITKRGQNVTFRCDPISEHNRLYWYRQTLGQGPEFLTYFQNEAQLEKSRLLSDRFSAERPKGSFSTLEIQRTEQGDSAMYLCASSPRLRQGVSTDTQYFGPGTRLTVL.

The chain employs TRBV7-6 and TRBJ2-7; 14 bases match TRBD2. Looked up from germline, CDR1 is SGHVS and CDR2 is FNYEAQ. The CDR3 has 16 amino acids. Germline trimming cut 5 bases from V and 7 bases from J; bases unmatched to any gene: 10. As DNA, the CDR3 is TGTGCCAGCAGCCCAGGTAGGACTAGCGGGAGGTGGGAGCAGTACTTC. Protein product: CASSPGRTSGRWEQYF. Using reference TRBV7-6 and TRBJ2-7 for the parts outside the CDR3, the full variable domain is GAGVSQSPRYKVTKRGQDVALRCDPISGHVSLYWYRQALGQGPEFLTYFNYEAQQDKSGLPNDRFSAERPEGSISTLTIQRTEQRDSAMYRCASSPGRTSGRWEQYFGPGTRLTVT.

V usage is TRBV28 and J usage is TRBJ2-1; 12 nucleotides match TRBD2. Germline V lookup: CDR1 MDHEN, CDR2 SYDVKM. J gave up 7 bases and V 1 base, and 5 bases lay outside the gene matches. This CDR3 comprises 16 residues. The CDR3 DNA reads as TGTGCCAGCAGTTTATATCTAGCGGGAGGGCTAAATGAGCAGTTCTTC. Amino acid sequence: CASSLYLAGGLNEQFF.

The CDR3 coding sequence is TGTGCCAGCTCCCCTTGGACAGCCTACGAGCAGTACTTC. As protein: CASSPWTAYEQYF. The rearrangement uses TRBV25-1 and TRBJ2-7, with D tentatively TRBD1 (6 bases). V was pared by 8 bases and J by 2 bases, with 13 bases between. From germline, CDR1 is MGHDK and CDR2 SYGVNS. The CDR3 consists of 13 residues.

The count of this clone is one. This chain connects TRBV27 to TRBJ2-7; no clear D. The V gene lost 2 bases and the J gene lost 0 bases, with 8 bases spanning the gap. This CDR3 is 14 amino acids long. Germline V gene data show CDR1 as MNHEY and CDR2 as SMNVEV (reference sequence). Written as DNA, the CDR3 is TGTGCCAGCAGTTTAACGGCTAGCTCCTACGAGCAGTACTTC. It codes for CASSLTASSYEQYF.

Points on this clone: The junction departs from germline at one end; a sequencing error may be responsible. This chain uses TRBV28 with TRBJ2-3, with TRBD1 identical over 8 bases. Germline-derived CDR1 and CDR2 are MDHEN and SYDVKM. There are 14 residues in the CDR3. The CDR3 sequence: CAGSTRTGPDTQYF. The CDR3 region has the DNA TGTGCCGGCAGTACCAGGACAGGGCCAGATACGCAGTATTTT.

This clone was counted only a few times. This sequence joins TRBV5-1 and TRBJ2-2; possible D gene TRBD1, 6 bases. Germline V lookup: CDR1 SGHRS, CDR2 YFSETQ. This CDR3 is 15 amino acids long. With 4 bases removed from V and 5 bases from J, the gap between germline ends came to 15 bases. CDR3 amino acids: CASSLSGARTGELFF. For the CDR3, the DNA is TGCGCCAGCAGCCTTTCAGGGGCAAGGACCGGGGAGCTGTTTTTT.

This rearrangement joins TRBV7-6 to TRBJ1-1, with no clear D. The ends were cut back, 5 bases at V and 5 bases at J, with 9 bases in the middle. Germline V CDR1 and CDR2: SGHVS, FNYEAQ. The CDR3 is 12 amino acids. CDR3 nucleotide sequence: TGTGCCAGCAGCCGGAGGGATACTGAAGCTTTCTTT. Translating gives CASSRRDTEAFF.

The V call is TRBV5-6, the J call TRBJ2-2, with D maybe TRBD1 (6 bases). This CDR3 has 14 residues. The V gene's germline CDR1 is SGHDT and CDR2 YYEEEE. Trimming removed 2 bases from V and 6 bases from J, with 11 bases in between. The CDR3 nucleotides read TGTGCCAGCAGCTTAATACAGGGTCCCGGGGAGCTGTTTTTT. This translates into CASSLIQGPGELFF.

The rearrangement uses TRBV28 and TRBJ1-1; possibly TRBD1 for D (5 bases). This CDR3 comprises 18 residues. Trimming shortened V by 7 bases and J by 1 base, and 25 bases separated the two germline ends. From germline, CDR1 is MDHEN and CDR2 SYDVKM. In DNA, the CDR3 is TGTGCCAGCACTCTACCGGGGGGTGGGGGACTGAGGAACACTGAAGCTTTCTTT. It specifies CASTLPGGGGLRNTEAFF.

The gene calls are TRBV9 and TRBJ2-5, with TRBD2 matching over 14 bases. The V and J ends lost 3 bases and 5 bases, in that order; junction bases with no gene match: 6. The CDR3 runs to 16 residues. Germline CDR1 is SGDLS and CDR2 is YYNGEE. CDR3 sequence: CASSGPGLAGVETQYF. CDR3 coding DNA: TGTGCCAGCAGCGGACCGGGACTAGCGGGGGTGGAGACCCAGTACTTC.